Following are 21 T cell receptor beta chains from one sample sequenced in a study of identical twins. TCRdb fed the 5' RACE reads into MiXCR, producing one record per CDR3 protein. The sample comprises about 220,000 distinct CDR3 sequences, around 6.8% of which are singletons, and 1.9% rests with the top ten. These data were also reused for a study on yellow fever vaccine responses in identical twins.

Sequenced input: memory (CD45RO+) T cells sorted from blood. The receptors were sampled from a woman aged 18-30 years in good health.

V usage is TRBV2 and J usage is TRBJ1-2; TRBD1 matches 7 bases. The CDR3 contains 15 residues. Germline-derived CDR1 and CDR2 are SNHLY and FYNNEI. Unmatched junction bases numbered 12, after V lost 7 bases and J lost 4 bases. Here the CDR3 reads CASTLGTVSGYGYTF. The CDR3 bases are TGTGCCAGCACTCTCGGGACAGTTAGTGGCTATGGCTACACCTTC.

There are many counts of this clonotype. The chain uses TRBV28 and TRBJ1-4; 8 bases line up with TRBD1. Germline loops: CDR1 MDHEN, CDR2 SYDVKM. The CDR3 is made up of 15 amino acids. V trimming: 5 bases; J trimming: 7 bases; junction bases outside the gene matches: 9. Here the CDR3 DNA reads TGTGCCAGCAGTACGAGGACAGGGTCCTCTGAAAAACTGTTTTTT. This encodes CASSTRTGSSEKLFF.

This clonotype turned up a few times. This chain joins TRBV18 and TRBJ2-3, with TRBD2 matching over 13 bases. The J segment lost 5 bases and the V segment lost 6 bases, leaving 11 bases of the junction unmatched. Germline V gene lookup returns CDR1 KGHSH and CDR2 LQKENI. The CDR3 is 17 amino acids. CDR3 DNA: TGTGCCAGCTCGCTCAGGACTAGCGGGAGATTTGAAGATACGCAGTATTTT. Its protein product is CASSLRTSGRFEDTQYF.

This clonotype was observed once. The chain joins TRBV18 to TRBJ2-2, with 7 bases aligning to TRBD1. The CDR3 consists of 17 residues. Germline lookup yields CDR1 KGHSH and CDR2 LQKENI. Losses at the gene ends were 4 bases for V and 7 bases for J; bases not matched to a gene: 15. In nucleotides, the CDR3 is TGTGCCAGCTCACGACGGGACAGAATTAGGCCCGACGGGGAGCTGTTTTTT. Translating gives CASSRRDRIRPDGELFF.

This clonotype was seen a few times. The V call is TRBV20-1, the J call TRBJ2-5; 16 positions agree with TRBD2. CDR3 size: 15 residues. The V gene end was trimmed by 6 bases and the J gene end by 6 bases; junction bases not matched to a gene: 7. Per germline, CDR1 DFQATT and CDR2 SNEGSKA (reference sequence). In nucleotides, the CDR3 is TGCAGTGCGGCGGGACTAGCGGGAGGGCCAAAGACCCAGTACTTC. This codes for CSAAGLAGGPKTQYF.

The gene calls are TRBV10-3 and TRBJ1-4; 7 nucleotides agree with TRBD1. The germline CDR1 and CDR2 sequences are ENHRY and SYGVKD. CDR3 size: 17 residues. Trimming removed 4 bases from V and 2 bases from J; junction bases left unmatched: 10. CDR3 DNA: TGTGCCATCAGTGCCGTCGGCCCACAGGGGACTAATGAAAAACTGTTTTTT. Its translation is CAISAVGPQGTNEKLFF.

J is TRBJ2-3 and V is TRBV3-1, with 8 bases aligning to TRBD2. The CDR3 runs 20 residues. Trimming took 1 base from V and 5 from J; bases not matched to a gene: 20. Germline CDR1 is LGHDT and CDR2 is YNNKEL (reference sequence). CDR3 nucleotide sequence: TGTGCCAGCAGCCAAGGGGCTTTTGGGAGTAGCGGGGCGGCGAGAGATACGCAGTATTTT. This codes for CASSQGAFGSSGAARDTQYF.

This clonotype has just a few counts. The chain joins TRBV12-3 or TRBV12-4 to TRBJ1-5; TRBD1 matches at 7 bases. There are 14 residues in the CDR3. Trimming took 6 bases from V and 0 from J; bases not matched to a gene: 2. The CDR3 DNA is TGTGCCAGCAGCGGGACAGATAGCAATCAGCCCCAGCATTTT. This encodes CASSGTDSNQPQHF.

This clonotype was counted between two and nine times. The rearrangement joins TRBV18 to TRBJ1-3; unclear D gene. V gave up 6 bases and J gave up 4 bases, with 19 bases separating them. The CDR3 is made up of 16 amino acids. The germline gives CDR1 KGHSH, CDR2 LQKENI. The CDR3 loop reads CASSQEQVAKGNTIYF. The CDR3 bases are TGTGCCAGCTCCCAAGAACAAGTCGCGAAAGGAAACACCATATATTTT.

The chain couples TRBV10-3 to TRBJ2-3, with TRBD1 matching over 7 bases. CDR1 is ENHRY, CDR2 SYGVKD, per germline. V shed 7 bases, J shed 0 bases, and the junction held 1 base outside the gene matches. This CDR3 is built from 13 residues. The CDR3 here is CAIKGASTDTQYF. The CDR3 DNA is TGTGCCATCAAGGGGGCTAGCACAGATACGCAGTATTTT.

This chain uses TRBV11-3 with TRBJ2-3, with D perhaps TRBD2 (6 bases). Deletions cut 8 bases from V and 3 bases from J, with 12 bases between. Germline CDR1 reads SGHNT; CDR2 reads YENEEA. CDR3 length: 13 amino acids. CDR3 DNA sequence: TGTGCCAGCGGCGGGGCTAGAACAGATACGCAGTATTTT. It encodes CASGGARTDTQYF.

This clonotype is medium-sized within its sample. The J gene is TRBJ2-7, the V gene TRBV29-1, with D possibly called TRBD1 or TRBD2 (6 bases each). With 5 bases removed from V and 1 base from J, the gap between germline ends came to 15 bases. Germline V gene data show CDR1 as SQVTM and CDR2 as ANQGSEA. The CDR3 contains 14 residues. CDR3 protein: CSVKTGRGSYEQYF. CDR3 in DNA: TGCAGCGTTAAAACAGGGCGGGGATCCTACGAGCAGTACTTC.

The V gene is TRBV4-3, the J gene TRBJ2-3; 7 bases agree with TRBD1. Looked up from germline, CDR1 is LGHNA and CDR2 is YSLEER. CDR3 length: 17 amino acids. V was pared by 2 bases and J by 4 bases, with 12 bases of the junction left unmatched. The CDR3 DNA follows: TGCGCCAGCAGCCAAACTCTTCGACAGGGATGGTCAGATACGCAGTATTTT. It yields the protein CASSQTLRQGWSDTQYF.

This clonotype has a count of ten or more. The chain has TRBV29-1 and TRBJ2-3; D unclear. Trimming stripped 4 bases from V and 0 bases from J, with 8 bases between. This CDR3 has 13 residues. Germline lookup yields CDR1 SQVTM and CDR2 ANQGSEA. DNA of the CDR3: TGCAGCGTTGTCGTCAGAAGCACAGATACGCAGTATTTT. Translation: CSVVVRSTDTQYF.

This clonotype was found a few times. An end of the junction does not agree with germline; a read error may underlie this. This CDR3 reads CASTLFPGQGTDTQYF. In DNA, the CDR3 is TGCGCCAGCACCTTGTTCCCGGGACAGGGAACAGATACGCAGTATTTT. This chain links TRBV5-1 with TRBJ2-3; 9 nucleotides agree with TRBD1. CDR3 length equals 16 residues. CDR1 SGHRS and CDR2 YFSETQ come from the germline V gene.

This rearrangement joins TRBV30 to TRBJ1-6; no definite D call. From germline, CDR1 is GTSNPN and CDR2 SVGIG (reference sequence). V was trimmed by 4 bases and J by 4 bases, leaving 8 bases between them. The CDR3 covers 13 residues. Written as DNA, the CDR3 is TGTGCCTGGAATACCGGTTATAATTCACCCCTCCACTTT. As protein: CAWNTGYNSPLHF.

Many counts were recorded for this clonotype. CDR3 in amino acids: CASSFSGKADTQYF. Written as DNA, the CDR3 is TGTGCCAGCAGCTTTAGCGGGAAAGCAGATACGCAGTATTTT. The rearrangement uses TRBV7-6 and TRBJ2-3; 8 bases are a match to TRBD2. Unmatched junction bases numbered 3, after V lost 3 bases and J lost 4 bases. Germline V CDR1 and CDR2: SGHVS, FNYEAQ. This CDR3 is built from 14 residues.

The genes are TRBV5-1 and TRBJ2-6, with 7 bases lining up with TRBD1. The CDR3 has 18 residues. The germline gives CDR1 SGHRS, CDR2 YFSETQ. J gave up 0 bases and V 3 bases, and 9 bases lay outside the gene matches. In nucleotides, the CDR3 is TGCGCCAGCAGCTCGGCACCGACAGGGAGCTCTGGGGCCAACGTCCTGACTTTC. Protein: CASSSAPTGSSGANVLTF.

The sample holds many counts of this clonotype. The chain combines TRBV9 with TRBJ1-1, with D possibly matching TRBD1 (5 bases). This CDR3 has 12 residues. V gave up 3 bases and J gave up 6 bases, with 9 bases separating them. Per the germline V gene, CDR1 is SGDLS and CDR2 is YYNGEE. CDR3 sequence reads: CASSGPGAEAFF. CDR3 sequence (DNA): TGTGCCAGCAGCGGGCCGGGGGCTGAAGCTTTCTTT. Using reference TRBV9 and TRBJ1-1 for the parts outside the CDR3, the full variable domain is DSGVTQTPKHLITATGQRVTLRCSPRSGDLSVYWYQQSLDQGLQFLIQYYNGEERAKGNILERFSAQQFPDLHSELNLSSLELGDSALYFCASSGPGAEAFFGQGTRLTVV.

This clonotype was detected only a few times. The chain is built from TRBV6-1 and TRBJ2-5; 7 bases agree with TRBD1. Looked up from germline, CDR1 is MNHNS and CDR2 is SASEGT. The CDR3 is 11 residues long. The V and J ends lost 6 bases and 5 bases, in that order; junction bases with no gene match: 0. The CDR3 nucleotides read TGTGCCAGCAGGACAGGGGAGACCCAGTACTTC. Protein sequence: CASRTGETQYF.

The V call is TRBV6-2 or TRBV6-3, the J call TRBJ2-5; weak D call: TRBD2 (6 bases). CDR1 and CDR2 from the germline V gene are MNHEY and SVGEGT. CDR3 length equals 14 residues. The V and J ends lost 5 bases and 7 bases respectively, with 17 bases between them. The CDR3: CASSQGLLRGTQYF. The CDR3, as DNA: TGTGCCAGCAGTCAGGGACTCTTACGAGGGACCCAGTACTTC.